This T cell receptor (beta chain) was documented in a study of T cell responses to AZD1222 COVID-19 vaccine. Study-wide results and limits: Researchers report vaccine-associated CD4 TCRs spanning spike, with dominance at 160-218 and 743-854.

Trimming stripped 4 bases from V and 5 bases from J, with 17 bases between. Germline-derived CDR1 and CDR2 are SGHDN and FVKESK. The CDR3 runs to 16 residues. For this clone: Its specificity is not known.

Profiling relied on immunoSEQ multiplex PCR, and the TCRdb table lists in-frame clones only, not all of them. The sample comprises approximately 180,000 clones, about 90% of which are singletons, and approximately 8% rests with the top ten. The sequenced sample was peripheral blood, obtained on day 0 of AZD1222 vaccination. This sequence joins TRBV14 and TRBJ1-4; D gene uncertain. The receptor comes from an adult in good health. The CDR3 region is CASSLRRTLDNEKLFF. CDR3 bases: TGTGCCAGCAGCCTCCGGAGGACCCTCGACAATGAAAAACTGTTTTTT.